This entry is about one T cell receptor beta chain. The entry originates in a study of blood T cell repertoires in COVID-19. This table comes from immunoSEQ multiplex PCR, and its TCRdb copy is limited to in-frame clones, with some not included. This table holds 240,000 or so clones, approximately 83% found once. Trimming took 5 bases from V and 4 from J; bases not matched to a gene: 8. CDR1 is LNHDA and CDR2 is SQIVND in the germline V gene (reference sequence). This CDR3 spans 15 amino acids. This receptor was identified in a woman aged 40 to 50 with acute COVID-19. The rearrangement uses TRBV19 and TRBJ2-1; 7 nucleotides agree with TRBD2. Sample: PBMCs or T cells enriched from blood (not recorded which). The DNA for the CDR3 is TGTGCCAGTAGTCTGGGGGGAGGGGTTTACAATGAGCAGTTCTTC. This translates into CASSLGGGVYNEQFF.